This T cell receptor beta chain was sequenced during a study of Ad26.COV2.S vaccination and SARS-CoV-2 variants. Generated by immunoSEQ multiplex PCR, the TCRdb table keeps only in-frame clones and is missing some. The sample yields about 350,000 clones, 70% to 90% seen once. Notes on the study in general: Total T cell responses, in the TCR breadth and depth analyses, may have been underestimated.

The treatment is: about 20 received Ad26.COV2.S at low or high dose, single or two shots; 5 received placebo; per-sample allocation not given. Sample collection was performed on day 63 after the first vaccine or placebo injection. CDR1 and CDR2 (germline): MDHEN, SYDVKM. This CDR3 contains 14 residues. The trim removed 8 bases at V and 1 base at J, leaving 5 bases unmatched. As concerns this clone: Its target is unknown.

This rearrangement joins TRBV28 to TRBJ1-2; 9 bases line up with TRBD1. This clonotype originated in a person aged 18 to 59 who received the Ad26.COV2.S COVID-19 vaccine or a placebo. The input for sequencing was peripheral blood, taken in a trial of Ad26.COV2.S vaccine versus placebo. The CDR3 protein is CASRDRALNYGYTF. The DNA for the CDR3 is TGTGCCAGCCGGGACAGGGCCCTTAACTATGGCTACACCTTC.